This TCR beta chain was obtained from a study of T cells after yellow fever vaccination. This clonotype was counted ten times or more. Germline V gene data show CDR1 as SGHRS and CDR2 as YFSETQ. V shed 6 bases and J shed 0 bases, with 16 bases lying between them. This CDR3 comprises 15 residues. TCRdb passed the 5' RACE reads through MiXCR, listing each CDR3 protein once. In the table there are approximately 250,000 distinct CDR3 sequences, 6.5% to 7.5% of which are singletons. This clonotype was sampled from a man in his thirties or forties who received the YFV17D yellow fever vaccine. This specimen was CD4+ T cells sorted from PBMCs, taken on the day of the yellow fever booster vaccination. The chain has TRBV5-1 and TRBJ2-7; D gene uncertain. DNA of the CDR3: TGCGCCAGCACCCCGGACGGAACTACCTCCTACGAGCAGTACTTC. Amino acid sequence: CASTPDGTTSYEQYF.